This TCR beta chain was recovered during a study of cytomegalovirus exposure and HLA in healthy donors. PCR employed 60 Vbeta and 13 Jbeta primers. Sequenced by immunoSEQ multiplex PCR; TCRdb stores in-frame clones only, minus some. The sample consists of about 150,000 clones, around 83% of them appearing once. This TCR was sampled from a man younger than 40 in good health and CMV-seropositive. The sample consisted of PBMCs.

CDR3 region: CSSSSTGGNPYEQYV. The CDR3 nucleotides read TGTTCCAGCAGCTCGACAGGGGGCAACCCCTACGAGCAGTACGTC. The rearrangement uses TRBV7-9 and TRBJ2-7, with 10 bases lining up with TRBD1. CDR3 length: 15 residues. CDR1 is SEHNR, CDR2 FQNEAQ, per germline (reference sequence).